This T cell receptor beta chain was observed in a study of blood T cells in healthy people across ages. A J-beta primer mix and a sample-barcoded 5' primer were used in a second PCR of roughly 6 to 11 cycles. MiXCR, run by TCRdb on the 5' RACE reads, gives a single entry per CDR3 protein. The repertoire holds some 1.8 million distinct CDR3 sequences, with about 39% as singletons. In this sample, this clonotype turned up a few times. In germline, CDR1 is MNHEY, CDR2 SVGEGT. Trimming removed 6 bases at V and 5 bases at J, with 20 bases between. This CDR3 comprises 16 residues. The sequence was collected from a human donor in good health. V is TRBV6-2 or TRBV6-3 and J is TRBJ1-5, with a weak D call TRBD1 (6 bases). Sequenced input: blood. CDR3 sequence: CASSRRETGSDQPQHF. Written as DNA, the CDR3 is TGTGCCAGCAGCCGACGGGAAACAGGGTCCGATCAGCCCCAGCATTTT.